The rows below give T cell receptor beta chains drawn from one sample of a study of blood T cell repertoires in COVID-19. Profiled with immunoSEQ multiplex PCR; TCRdb holds only in-frame clones, not every one. The table has tens of thousands of clones, nearly 80% seen once. Sequenced input: peripheral blood. The receptors were gathered from a human donor in a cohort sampled during active COVID-19. Each CDR3 is given with its conserved first and last residue. The order of the fields is CDR3 length, D gene, V gene, J gene, clone size, CDR3 protein, CDR3 DNA. A D gene is named only where the DNA matches it firmly. Only part of the rows carry a size: once, few, many, or a class if the clone is expanded.

length: 14
D: TRBD1
V: TRBV7-3
J: TRBJ1-2
size: -
CDR3: CASSRLPGQGSYTF
DNA: TGTGCCAGCAGCCGACTTCCGGGACAGGGATCCTACACCTTC

length: 16
D: TRBD1
V: TRBV18
J: TRBJ2-3
size: -
CDR3: CASSVRGQGNTDTQYF
DNA: TGTGCCAGCTCCGTCCGGGGACAGGGTAACACAGATACGCAGTATTTT

length: 14
D: -
V: TRBV7-2
J: TRBJ1-4
size: -
CDR3: CASRATGSREKLFF
DNA: TGTGCCAGCAGAGCAACAGGGAGCCGTGAAAAACTGTTTTTT

length: 13
D: -
V: TRBV19
J: TRBJ2-3
size: once
CDR3: CASSPGPTDTQYF
DNA: TGTGCCAGTAGCCCTGGCCCGACAGATACGCAGTATTTT

length: 14
D: -
V: TRBV27
J: TRBJ2-1
size: -
CDR3: CASTPGGQNNEQFF
DNA: TGTGCCAGCACCCCAGGGGGGCAGAACAATGAGCAGTTCTTC

length: 19
D: TRBD2
V: TRBV6-1
J: TRBJ2-3
size: -
CDR3: CASSEIRGRLAGPKDTQYF
DNA: TGTGCCAGCAGTGAAATAAGGGGTAGACTAGCGGGACCTAAAGATACGCAGTATTTT

length: 15
D: -
V: TRBV3-1/TRBV3-2
J: TRBJ2-5
size: -
CDR3: CASSQDRQRIKTQYF
DNA: TGTGCCAGCAGCCAAGATCGGCAGCGGATTAAGACCCAGTACTTC

length: 12
D: -
V: TRBV29-1
J: TRBJ1-2
size: -
CDR3: CSVDDTNYGYTF
DNA: TGCAGCGTTGACGACACTAACTATGGCTACACCTTC

length: 16
D: TRBD2
V: TRBV29-1
J: TRBJ2-2
size: -
CDR3: CSVEGGDLPRTGELFF
DNA: TGCAGCGTTGAGGGAGGGGATCTCCCTCGCACCGGGGAGCTGTTTTTT

length: 16
D: TRBD1
V: TRBV3-1/TRBV3-2
J: TRBJ1-6
size: once
CDR3: CASSSWDRGQGSPLHF
DNA: TGTGCCAGCAGCTCGTGGGACAGGGGGCAGGGATCACCCCTCCACTTT

length: 15
D: -
V: TRBV6-5
J: TRBJ1-6
size: -
CDR3: CASNLQGPDNSPLHF
DNA: TGTGCCAGCAACCTACAGGGTCCCGATAATTCACCCCTCCACTTT

length: 16
D: TRBD2
V: TRBV27
J: TRBJ2-1
size: -
CDR3: CASSLIAGGPYNEQFF
DNA: TGTGCCAGCAGTTTAATAGCGGGGGGGCCTTACAATGAGCAGTTCTTC

length: 14
D: -
V: TRBV19
J: TRBJ2-1
size: -
CDR3: CASSPRGIYNEQFF
DNA: TGTGCCAGTAGTCCTCGGGGGATTTACAATGAGCAGTTCTTC

length: 12
D: TRBD1
V: TRBV28
J: TRBJ1-3
size: few
CDR3: CASTDRVNTIYF
DNA: TGTGCCAGCACGGACAGGGTTAACACCATATATTTT

length: 17
D: -
V: TRBV5-1
J: TRBJ1-4
size: -
CDR3: CASSFATGPATNEKLFF
DNA: TGCGCCAGCAGCTTCGCGACAGGACCCGCAACTAATGAAAAACTGTTTTTT

length: 15
D: -
V: TRBV6-5
J: TRBJ1-3
size: -
CDR3: CASRLYQGSGNTIYF
DNA: TGTGCCAGCAGGCTCTACCAGGGCTCTGGAAACACCATATATTTT

length: 14
D: -
V: TRBV6-2/TRBV6-3
J: TRBJ1-1
size: -
CDR3: CASSRGGYRTEAFF
DNA: TGTGCCAGCAGCAGGGGTGGTTACCGTACTGAAGCTTTCTTT

length: 13
D: -
V: TRBV6-5
J: TRBJ1-5
size: -
CDR3: CASTNGGTQPQHF
DNA: TGTGCCAGCACCAACGGGGGGACTCAGCCCCAGCATTTT

length: 16
D: TRBD2
V: TRBV5-4
J: TRBJ2-7
size: -
CDR3: CASSPNALAGVYEQYF
DNA: TGTGCCAGCAGCCCGAACGCCCTAGCGGGGGTCTACGAGCAGTACTTC

length: 14
D: TRBD2
V: TRBV19
J: TRBJ2-5
size: -
CDR3: CASSTGTSAKTQYF
DNA: TGTGCCAGTAGTACCGGGACTAGCGCCAAGACCCAGTACTTC